This T cell receptor beta chain was captured in a study of technical replicates of blood from a few donors. Using immunoSEQ multiplex PCR, the repertoire was profiled, and TCRdb retains in-frame clones only, with some absent. Of 58,000 or so clones in the sample, roughly 86% were seen once. V dropped 0 bases and J dropped 1 base, with 7 bases sitting between them. Per the germline V gene, CDR1 is SGHRS and CDR2 is YFSETQ. The CDR3 has 15 amino acids. The TCR originated in a human donor in good health. Some clones in this sample may be carry-over from other donors' samples. J is TRBJ2-2 and V is TRBV5-1; D remains ambiguous. Material: PBMCs. In DNA form, the CDR3 reads TGCGCCAGCAGCTTGGTATCGGGGAACACCGGGGAGCTGTTTTTT. It specifies CASSLVSGNTGELFF.